This T cell receptor (beta chain) was sequenced in a study of shared clonotypes between healthy human individuals. In the authors' workflow: ImmunoSEQ output lacked quality scores and full-length reads, limiting matched filtering. Profiled with immunoSEQ multiplex PCR; TCRdb holds only in-frame clones, not every one. Clone size and V and J calls were adopted from that table, with D and trimming inferred from the DNA. This table holds under 1,100,000 clones, roughly 74% found once. Findings of the study overall: Generation probability values for non-shared clonotypes were lower than those for clonotypes shared by all four donors. The study drew on few donors, limiting represented genetic and exposure-history diversity. Sampling used blood alone; tissue repertoires probably differ.

To note about this clone: Its antigen is not identified. With only one base between it and a far larger clone, this is likely a read error. It is likely a read error, because the conserved phenylalanine at the end of the CDR3 is missing.

CDR3 length: 13 amino acids. V was cut by 6 bases and J by 4 bases, with 9 bases left in between. CDR1 and CDR2 (germline): MDHEN, SYDVKM. V usage is TRBV28 and J usage is TRBJ1-4; no reliable D call. This TCR was recovered from a man aged 18 to 30 in good health. Some clones in this sample may be carry-over from other donors' samples. Specimen: memory CD4+ T cells from PBMCs. Subset: CD45RA-negative fraction. As DNA, the CDR3 is TGTGCCAGCAGCTTAGGGTATAATGAAAAACTGTTTCTT. Amino acid sequence: CASSLGYNEKLFL.